This T cell receptor beta chain is from a study of blood T cells in healthy people across ages. Study conclusions and caveats: Reliance upon unsorted PBMCs precluded definitive naive versus antigen-experienced comparison. Roughly linear age-related decline in beta diversity appeared, significant by age about 40.

The CDR3 is made up of 14 amino acids. The germline CDR1 and CDR2 sequences are SNHLY and FYNNEI. Trimming took 6 bases from V and 7 from J, leaving 18 bases between them. Extraction yielded at least 5 micrograms of total RNA per sample. A word on this clonotype: No antigen is known for it.

For the second PCR, which ran for roughly 6 to 11 cycles, a sample-barcoded 5' primer and a J-beta primer mix were used. The template-switch adaptor was a 5' adaptor with 12 random nucleotides. It tagged each cDNA molecule. In TCRdb, the 5' RACE reads were re-called with MiXCR into one record per CDR3 protein. The sample records about 1.4 million distinct CDR3 sequences, roughly 59% being singletons. This chain joins TRBV2 and TRBJ1-1; D is possibly TRBD1 (5 bases). Source material: blood. The receptor comes from a young man in good health. DNA of the CDR3: TGTGCCAGCAGCCGGGGCGCCGTTTCGGGTGAAGCTTTCTTT. Protein product: CASSRGAVSGEAFF.